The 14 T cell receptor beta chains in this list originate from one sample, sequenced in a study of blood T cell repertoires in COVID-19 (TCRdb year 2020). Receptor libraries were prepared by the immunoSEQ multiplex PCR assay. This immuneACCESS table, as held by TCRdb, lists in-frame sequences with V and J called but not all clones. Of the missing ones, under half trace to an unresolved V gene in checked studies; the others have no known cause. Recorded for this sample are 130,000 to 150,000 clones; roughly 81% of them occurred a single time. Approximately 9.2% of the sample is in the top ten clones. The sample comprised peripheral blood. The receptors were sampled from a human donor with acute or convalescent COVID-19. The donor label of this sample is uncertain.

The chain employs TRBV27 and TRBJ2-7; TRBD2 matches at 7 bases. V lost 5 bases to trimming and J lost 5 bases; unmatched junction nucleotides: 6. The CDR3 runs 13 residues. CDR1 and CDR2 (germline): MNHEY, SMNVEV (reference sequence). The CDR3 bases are TGTGCCAGCAGTCGCGGGAGTTTCGACGAGCAGTACTTC. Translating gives CASSRGSFDEQYF.

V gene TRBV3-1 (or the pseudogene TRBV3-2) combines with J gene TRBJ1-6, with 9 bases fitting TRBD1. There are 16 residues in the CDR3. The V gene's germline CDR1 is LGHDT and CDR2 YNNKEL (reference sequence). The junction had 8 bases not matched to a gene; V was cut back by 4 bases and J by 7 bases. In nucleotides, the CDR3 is TGTGCCAGCAGCCTCACAGGGGGCGCGGGGAATTCACCCCTCCACTTT. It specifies CASSLTGGAGNSPLHF.

The CDR3 loop reads CASSLLLAGSTDTQYF. The CDR3 region has the DNA TGTGCCAGCAGCTTACTACTAGCGGGGAGCACAGATACGCAGTATTTT. The chain couples TRBV7-6 to TRBJ2-3, with TRBD2 matching 10 bases. V shed 2 bases and J 0 bases; nucleotides not matched to a gene: 2. There are 16 residues in the CDR3. Per germline, CDR1 SGHVS and CDR2 FNYEAQ.

This CDR3 reads CASSISLLGGTEAFF. CDR3 coding DNA: TGTGCCAGTAGTATCTCATTGCTGGGGGGCACTGAAGCTTTCTTT. The rearrangement links TRBV19 to TRBJ1-1, with D tentatively TRBD1 (5 bases). Germline V gene lookup returns CDR1 LNHDA and CDR2 SQIVND (reference sequence). The CDR3 is made up of 15 amino acids. V was trimmed by 3 bases and J by 4 bases, leaving 15 bases between them.

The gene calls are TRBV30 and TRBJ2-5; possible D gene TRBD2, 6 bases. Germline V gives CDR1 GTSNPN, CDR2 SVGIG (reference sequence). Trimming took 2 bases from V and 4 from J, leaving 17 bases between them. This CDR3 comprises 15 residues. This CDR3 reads CAWSKSRGKVETQYF. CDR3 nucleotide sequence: TGTGCCTGGAGTAAATCTCGGGGGAAGGTAGAGACCCAGTACTTC.

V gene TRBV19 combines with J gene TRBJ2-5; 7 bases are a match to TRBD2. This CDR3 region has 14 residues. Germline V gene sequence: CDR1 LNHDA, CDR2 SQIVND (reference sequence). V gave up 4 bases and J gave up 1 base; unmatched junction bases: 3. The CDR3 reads CASSSGGSQETQYF. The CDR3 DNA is TGTGCCAGTAGTAGCGGGGGTAGCCAAGAGACCCAGTACTTC.

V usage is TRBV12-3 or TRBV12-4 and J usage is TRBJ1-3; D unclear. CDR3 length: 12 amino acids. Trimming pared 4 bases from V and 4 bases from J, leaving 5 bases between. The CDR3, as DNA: TGTGCCAGCAGTTCCACAGGAAACACCATATATTTT. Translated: CASSSTGNTIYF.

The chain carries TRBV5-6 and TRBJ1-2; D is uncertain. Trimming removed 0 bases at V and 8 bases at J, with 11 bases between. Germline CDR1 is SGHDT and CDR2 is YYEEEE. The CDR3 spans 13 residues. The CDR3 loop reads CASSLAGLEGYTF. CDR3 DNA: TGTGCCAGCAGCTTGGCTGGACTGGAGGGCTACACCTTC.

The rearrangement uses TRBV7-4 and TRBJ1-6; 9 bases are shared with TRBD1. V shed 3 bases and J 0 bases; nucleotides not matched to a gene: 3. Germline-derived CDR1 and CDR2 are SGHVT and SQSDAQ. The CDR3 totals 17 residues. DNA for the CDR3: TGTGCCAGCAGCTTGGGACAGGGTAGCTCCTATAATTCACCCCTCCACTTT. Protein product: CASSLGQGSSYNSPLHF. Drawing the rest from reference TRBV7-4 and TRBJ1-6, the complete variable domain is GAGVSQSPRYKVAKRGRDVALRCDSISGHVTLYWYRQTLGQGSEVLTYSQSDAQRDKSGRPSGRFSAERPERSVSTLKIQRTEQGDSAVYLCASSLGQGSSYNSPLHFGNGTRLTVT.

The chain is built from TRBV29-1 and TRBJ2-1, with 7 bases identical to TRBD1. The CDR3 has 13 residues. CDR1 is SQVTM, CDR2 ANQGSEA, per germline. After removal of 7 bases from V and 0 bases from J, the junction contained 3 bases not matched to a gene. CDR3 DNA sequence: TGCAGCGCAAGGGACAGCTCCTACAATGAGCAGTTCTTC. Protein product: CSARDSSYNEQFF.

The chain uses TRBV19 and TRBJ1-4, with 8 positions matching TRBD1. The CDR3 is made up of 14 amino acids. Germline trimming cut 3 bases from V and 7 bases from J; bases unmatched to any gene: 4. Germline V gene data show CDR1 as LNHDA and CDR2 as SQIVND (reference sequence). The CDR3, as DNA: TGTGCCAGTAGTATCAGGGGGCTAGGTGAAAAACTGTTTTTT. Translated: CASSIRGLGEKLFF.

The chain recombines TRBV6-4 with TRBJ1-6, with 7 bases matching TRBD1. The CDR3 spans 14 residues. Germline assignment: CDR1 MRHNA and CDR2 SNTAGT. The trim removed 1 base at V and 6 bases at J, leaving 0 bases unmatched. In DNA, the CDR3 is TGTGCCAGCAGTGACTACAGGGGTAATTCACCCCTCCACTTT. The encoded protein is CASSDYRGNSPLHF.

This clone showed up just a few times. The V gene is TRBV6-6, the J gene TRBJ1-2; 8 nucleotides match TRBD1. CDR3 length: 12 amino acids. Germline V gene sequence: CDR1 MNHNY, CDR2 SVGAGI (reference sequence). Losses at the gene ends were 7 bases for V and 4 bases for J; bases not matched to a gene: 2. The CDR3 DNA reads TGTGCCAGCAAAGGGACAGGCTATGGCTACACCTTC. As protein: CASKGTGYGYTF.

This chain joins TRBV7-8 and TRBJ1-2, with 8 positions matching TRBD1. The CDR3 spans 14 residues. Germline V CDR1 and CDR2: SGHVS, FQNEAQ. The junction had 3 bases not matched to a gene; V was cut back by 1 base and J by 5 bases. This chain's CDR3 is CASSLVGTGYGYTF. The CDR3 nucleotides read TGTGCCAGCAGCTTAGTAGGGACAGGATATGGCTACACCTTC. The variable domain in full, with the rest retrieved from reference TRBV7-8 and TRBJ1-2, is GAGVSQSPRYKVAKRGQDVALRCDPISGHVSLFWYQQALGQGPEFLTYFQNEAQLDKSGLPSDRFFAERPEGSVSTLKIQRTQQEDSAVYLCASSLVGTGYGYTFGSGTRLTVV.